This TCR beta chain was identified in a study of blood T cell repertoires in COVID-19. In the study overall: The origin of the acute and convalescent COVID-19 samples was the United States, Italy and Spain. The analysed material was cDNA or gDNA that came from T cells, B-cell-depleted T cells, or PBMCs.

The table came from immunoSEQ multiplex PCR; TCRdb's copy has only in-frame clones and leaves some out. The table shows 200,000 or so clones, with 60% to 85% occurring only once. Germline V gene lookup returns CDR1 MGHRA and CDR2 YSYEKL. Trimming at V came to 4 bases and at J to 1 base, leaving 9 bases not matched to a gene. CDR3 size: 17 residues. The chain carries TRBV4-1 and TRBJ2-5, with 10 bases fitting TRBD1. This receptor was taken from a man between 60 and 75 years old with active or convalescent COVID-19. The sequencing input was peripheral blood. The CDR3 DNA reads TGCGCCAGCAGCCCGCGCTCGACAGGGGGCATCCAAGAGACCCAGTACTTC. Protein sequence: CASSPRSTGGIQETQYF.